Below, 19 T cell receptor beta chains from the same sample are listed, as sequenced in a study of post-analysis software for immune sequencing data (dated by TCRdb to the mid-2010s). The full study reports these points: Significantly higher frequencies in patients than in controls were found for a handful of TRBV segments, including TRBV5-6, TRBV5-1 and TRBV20-1.

The library was built by means of PCR. Sequencer: Illumina HiSeq 2500. To reduce PCR and sequencing biases, unique molecular identifiers were built into the TCR beta cDNA libraries. The public reads were quality trimmed at Q25 with fastp and then assembled into clones with MiXCR by TCRdb, keeping productive beta chains. Entries are consolidated by CDR3 protein sequence, retaining the most common genes and DNA. The sample has approximately 570,000 distinct CDR3 sequences on record, 44% of them singletons. About 1.8% of the sample goes to the ten largest clones. Their target antigens are unknown. Sequencing input: blood. All receptors come from a girl aged 10-17 years with multiple sclerosis.

The chain joins TRBV12-3 or TRBV12-4 to TRBJ1-2; D may be TRBD1 (6 bases). The CDR3 totals 14 residues. The germline V and J ends were trimmed by 6 bases and 3 bases, with 14 bases remaining between them. CDR3 nucleotides: TGTGCCAGCAGGTCTCCGAGGGGGGACTATGGCTACACCTTC. Translating it yields CASRSPRGDYGYTF.

To note about this clonotype: Germline is not matched at one junction end, which may reflect a read error. This chain links TRBV12-3 or TRBV12-4 with TRBJ2-3, with D hard to call. This CDR3 is 13 amino acids long. CDR3: CASSSSRTDTEYF. CDR3 DNA: TGTGCCAGCAGTTCCTCCCGCACAGATACGGAGTATTTT.

The CDR3 is CSAREPAHSYEQYF. The CDR3 DNA reads TGCAGTGCTAGAGAACCAGCGCACTCCTACGAGCAGTACTTC. The chain employs TRBV20-1 and TRBJ2-7, with D uncertain. This CDR3 is built from 14 residues. Germline assignment: CDR1 DFQATT and CDR2 SNEGSKA (reference sequence). V lost 0 bases, J lost 0 bases, and 9 bases lay in between.

This clonotype was found a few times. The V gene is TRBV12-3 or TRBV12-4, the J gene TRBJ1-1; 10 positions match TRBD1. The trim removed 5 bases at V and 4 bases at J, leaving 4 bases unmatched. This CDR3 comprises 14 residues. The CDR3 region is CASSPRDRGTEAFF. The CDR3 bases are TGTGCCAGCAGTCCCCGGGACAGGGGCACTGAAGCTTTCTTT.

The chain employs TRBV12-3 or TRBV12-4 and TRBJ2-1; a possible D gene is TRBD2 (5 bases). The CDR3 runs to 13 residues. Trimming left V 8 bases short and J 4 bases short, with 12 bases between. The CDR3 nucleotides are TGTGCCAGCCAACCCACGGGGTACAATGAGCAGTTCTTC. Translating gives CASQPTGYNEQFF.

The CDR3 sequence: CASSLGWGYQETQYF. In nucleotides, the CDR3 is TGCGCCAGCAGCTTGGGATGGGGCTATCAAGAGACCCAGTACTTC. The chain uses TRBV5-1 and TRBJ2-5; D is perhaps TRBD1 (5 bases). This CDR3 is built from 15 residues. The ends were cut back, 0 bases at V and 2 bases at J, with 11 bases in the middle. Germline CDR1 reads SGHRS; CDR2 reads YFSETQ.

This clonotype showed up many times. The rearrangement links TRBV5-1 to TRBJ2-7, with D possibly matching TRBD1 (6 bases). Trimming removed 3 bases from V and 3 bases from J, with 10 bases in between. Germline CDR1 SGHRS, CDR2 YFSETQ. The CDR3 extends over 13 amino acids. The CDR3 spells CASSSQGNYEQYF. In DNA form, the CDR3 reads TGCGCCAGCAGCTCACAGGGAAACTACGAGCAGTACTTC.

This clonotype was recorded a few times. This rearrangement joins TRBV27 to TRBJ2-4; 10 bases align to TRBD1. The CDR3 runs 14 residues. Germline V gene lookup returns CDR1 MNHEY and CDR2 SMNVEV (reference sequence). Trimming at V came to 7 bases and at J to 6 bases, leaving 6 bases not matched to a gene. CDR3 region: CASKLTGGGNIQYF. The DNA of the CDR3 is TGTGCCAGCAAGTTGACAGGGGGCGGAAACATTCAGTACTTC.

This clonotype has only a few counts. The J gene is TRBJ2-7, the V gene TRBV6-2 or TRBV6-3, with TRBD1 matching over 8 bases. The CDR3 extends over 14 amino acids. Germline V lookup: CDR1 MNHEY, CDR2 SVGEGT. The J segment lost 0 bases and the V segment lost 5 bases, leaving 3 bases of the junction unmatched. The CDR3 loop is CASSRQGNSYEQYF. The CDR3 nucleotides are TGTGCCAGCAGTCGACAGGGGAACTCCTACGAGCAGTACTTC.

This clonotype was counted a few times. The chain carries TRBV20-1 and TRBJ2-5; D ambiguous. From germline, CDR1 is DFQATT and CDR2 SNEGSKA (reference sequence). Trimming left V 0 bases short and J 5 bases short, with 13 bases between. The CDR3 is 14 residues long. DNA for the CDR3: TGCAGTGCTAGAGATCCCGGCGGAGTGGAGACCCAGTACTTC. Residues: CSARDPGGVETQYF.

This clonotype turned up a few times. The DNA of the CDR3 is TGTGCCAGCAGTCTCAGGGTTCTCTACGAGCAGTACTTC. Its protein product is CASSLRVLYEQYF. The V call is TRBV12-3 or TRBV12-4, the J call TRBJ2-7; possibly TRBD1 for D (5 bases). The CDR3 has 13 amino acids. Trimming cost V 5 bases and J 3 bases, with 11 bases left between them.

This rearrangement joins TRBV4-1 to TRBJ2-5; TRBD1 agrees at 10 bases. The DNA end favors TRBJ2-7, so the J call may be wrong. CDR3 size: 18 residues. Germline CDR1 MGHRA, CDR2 YSYEKL. CDR3 loop: CASSQDASRTGGTYEQYF. CDR3 bases: TGCGCCAGCAGCCAAGATGCGTCCCGGACAGGGGGTACCTACGAGCAGTACTTC.

The rearrangement uses TRBV10-3 and TRBJ1-2; 7 nucleotides align to TRBD1. In germline, CDR1 is ENHRY, CDR2 SYGVKD. V was pared by 10 bases and J by 4 bases, with 9 bases of the junction left unmatched. This CDR3 is built from 13 residues. In nucleotides, the CDR3 is TGTGCCAGCCGACAGGGCCCCACCTATGGCTACACCTTC. Residues: CASRQGPTYGYTF.

This CDR3 is CASQGSQETQYF. In nucleotides, the CDR3 is TGCGCCAGCCAGGGCAGCCAAGAGACCCAGTACTTC. The genes are TRBV5-1 and TRBJ2-5; perhaps TRBD1 as D (5 bases). V lost 7 bases and J lost 1, with 8 bases in between. The length of the CDR3 is 12 residues. The germline CDR1 and CDR2 sequences are SGHRS and YFSETQ.

This clonotype was seen a handful of times. The chain is built from TRBV7-8 and TRBJ2-1, with 15 bases fitting TRBD2. V was clipped by 3 bases and J by 12 bases; unmatched bases: 9. In germline, CDR1 is SGHVS, CDR2 FQNEAQ. This CDR3 is built from 16 residues. CDR3 nucleotides: TGTGCCAGCAGCTTCCGGACTAGCGGGAGGGCAATGGGGCAGTTCTTC. It yields the protein CASSFRTSGRAMGQFF. Full variable domain (missing parts from reference TRBV7-8 and TRBJ2-1): GAGVSQSPRYKVAKRGQDVALRCDPISGHVSLFWYQQALGQGPEFLTYFQNEAQLDKSGLPSDRFFAERPEGSVSTLKIQRTQQEDSAVYLCASSFRTSGRAMGQFFGPGTRLTVL.

The chain carries TRBV5-1 and TRBJ2-3, with D possibly being TRBD2 (5 bases). The CDR3 sequence is 15 residues long. The ends were cut back, 2 bases at V and 0 bases at J, with 10 bases in the middle. Germline V gene data show CDR1 as SGHRS and CDR2 as YFSETQ. This CDR3 is CASSFSDPSTDTQYF. CDR3 bases: TGCGCCAGCAGCTTTAGCGACCCAAGCACAGATACGCAGTATTTT.

V is TRBV10-1 and J is TRBJ2-1; D may correspond to TRBD1 or TRBD2 (6 bases each). The DNA end is a closer match to TRBJ2-7, so the J assignment may be wrong. The CDR3 has 14 residues. Germline CDR1 and CDR2: WNHNN and SYGVQD (reference sequence). This chain's CDR3 is CASSESGGPGEQYF. The CDR3, as DNA: TGCGCCAGCAGTGAGTCGGGGGGCCCGGGAGAGCAGTACTTC.

The chain employs TRBV21-1 and TRBJ2-7; the D segment call TRBD1 is taken from the table without a DNA check. TRBV21-1 is a known pseudogene. CDR3 length: 13 residues. The CDR3 coding sequence is TGTGCCAGCAAACCGCGCGCCCACTACGAGCAGTACTTC. Translation gives CASKPRAHYEQYF.

The V call is TRBV29-1, the J call TRBJ2-1; tentatively, D is TRBD2 (6 bases). The ends were cut back, 2 bases at V and 0 bases at J, with 14 bases in the middle. The length of the CDR3 is 16 residues. Per germline, CDR1 SQVTM and CDR2 ANQGSEA. For the CDR3, the DNA is TGCAGCGTTGAAAAGGGACGGGGGAGCTCCTACAATGAGCAGTTCTTC. Translating gives CSVEKGRGSSYNEQFF.